This T cell receptor beta chain was identified in a study of control samples from healthy donors and cancer patients. The assay was immunoSEQ multiplex PCR, and TCRdb's table has in-frame clones only and misses some. The sample consists of roughly 100,000 clones, around 89% of them appearing once. In germline, CDR1 is SEHNR, CDR2 FQNEAQ (reference sequence). V was clipped by 5 bases and J by 8 bases, with 13 bases between them. This CDR3 is 13 amino acids long. The chain recombines TRBV7-9 with TRBJ2-1; the D gene is possibly TRBD1 (6 bases). This sequence originates from a young man in good health. The specimen sequenced was blood. The DNA for the CDR3 is TGTGCCAGCAGCCCCAGGGGATCCGATGAGCAGTTCTTC. Its protein is CASSPRGSDEQFF.